A selection of T cell receptor beta chains follows, all from one sample in a study of cytomegalovirus exposure and HLA in healthy donors. TCRdb's copy holds only in-frame clones and misses some; the assay was immunoSEQ multiplex PCR. The sample consists of 150,000 to 200,000 clones, approximately 80% of them appearing once. Sample: PBMCs. The receptors derive from a man aged 50 to 59 in good health and CMV-seropositive. The CDR3 runs from the conserved cysteine through the conserved F or W. The order of the fields is V gene, clone size, D gene, J gene, CDR3 protein, CDR3 DNA. A D gene is named only where the DNA matches it firmly. Clone size is given for some rows only: seen once, a few or many times, or a class if the clone is expanded.

TRBV7-9	NA	NA	TRBJ2-6	CASSLRGGSGANVLTF	TGTGCCAGCAGCTTAAGGGGAGGCTCTGGGGCCAACGTCCTGACTTTC
TRBV6-6	NA	NA	TRBJ2-5	CASSPGETQYF	TGTGCCAGCAGCCCCGGGGAGACCCAGTACTTC
TRBV2	NA	NA	TRBJ2-7	CASSVGEFSYEQYF	TGTGCCAGCAGTGTCGGGGAATTTTCCTACGAGCAGTACTTC
TRBV5-5	few	TRBD2	TRBJ2-2	CASRQGGTTGELFF	TGTGCCAGCCGCCAGGGAGGGACTACCGGGGAGCTGTTTTTT
TRBV27	NA	TRBD2	TRBJ2-7	CASSLGGGALYYEQYF	TGTGCCAGCAGTTTAGGCGGGGGGGCCCTATATTACGAGCAGTACTTC
TRBV7-6	NA	TRBD2	TRBJ2-5	CASSRGRTSQETQYF	TGTGCCAGCAGCCGCGGGAGGACTAGCCAAGAGACCCAGTACTTC
TRBV27	NA	TRBD1	TRBJ2-7	CASSPSLTDRSSYEQYF	TGTGCCAGCAGTCCAAGCCTTACGGACAGGAGCTCCTACGAGCAGTACTTC
TRBV30	NA	NA	TRBJ1-5	CAWSVGGNQPQHF	TGTGCCTGGAGTGTTGGAGGAAATCAGCCCCAGCATTTT
TRBV11-2	NA	NA	TRBJ1-2	CASSQQGRYGYTF	TGTGCCAGCAGTCAGCAGGGTCGGTATGGCTACACCTTC
TRBV4-3	NA	NA	TRBJ2-7	CASSQDSSGGYEQYF	TGCGCCAGCAGCCAAGATTCGAGCGGAGGCTACGAGCAGTACTTC
TRBV7-9	NA	TRBD1	TRBJ2-5	CASSPQGVLETQYF	TGTGCCAGCAGCCCACAGGGGGTTTTAGAGACCCAGTACTTC
TRBV19	NA	TRBD1	TRBJ2-1	CATGQGWSNEQFF	TGTGCCACAGGACAGGGATGGTCCAATGAGCAGTTCTTC
TRBV28	NA	TRBD1	TRBJ2-1	CASSLPRGNEQFF	TGTGCCAGCAGTTTACCCAGGGGGAATGAGCAGTTCTTC
TRBV5-5	few	NA	TRBJ1-4	CASSLLNDNPRELFF	TGTGCCAGCAGCCTACTCAATGACAATCCCAGGGAACTGTTTTTT
TRBV2	NA	TRBD1	TRBJ1-1	CASSGQGGNTEAFF	TGTGCCAGCAGTGGACAGGGGGGGAACACTGAAGCTTTCTTT
TRBV29-1	NA	NA	TRBJ1-2	CSVDRDPGTSGYTF	TGCAGCGTTGATAGGGACCCGGGGACAAGTGGCTACACCTTC
TRBV6-6	NA	NA	TRBJ2-5	CASSYPGVETQYF	TGTGCCAGCAGTTACCCGGGGGTAGAGACCCAGTACTTC
TRBV7-2	NA	NA	TRBJ2-7	CASSLQRTTYEQYF	TGTGCCAGCAGCCTTCAGAGGACTACATACGAGCAGTACTTC
TRBV6-1	NA	NA	TRBJ1-1	CASSETGFTEAFF	TGTGCCAGCAGTGAAACGGGATTCACTGAAGCTTTCTTT
TRBV15	few	NA	TRBJ1-4	CATSRDRGEKLFF	TGTGCCACCAGCAGAGACAGGGGCGAAAAACTGTTTTTT
TRBV10-3	NA	TRBD2	TRBJ2-7	CAISQYRTSGGEDEQYF	TGTGCCATCAGTCAGTACCGGACTAGCGGGGGTGAGGACGAGCAGTACTTC
TRBV7-9	NA	NA	TRBJ1-1	CASSLIGVGWLITEAFF	TGTGCCAGCAGCTTAATCGGAGTCGGGTGGCTGATCACTGAAGCTTTCTTT
TRBV5-1	NA	TRBD1	TRBJ1-1	CASSPQGAAEAFF	TGCGCCAGCAGCCCCCAGGGGGCTGCTGAAGCTTTCTTT
TRBV5-6	few	NA	TRBJ1-2	CASSLADGYTF	TGTGCCAGCAGCTTGGCGGATGGCTACACCTTC
TRBV5-1	NA	NA	TRBJ1-4	CASSLEGVMGKLFF	TGCGCCAGCAGCTTGGAAGGGGTGATGGGAAAACTGTTTTTT
TRBV5-5	few	NA	TRBJ1-4	CASSEAMGASEKLFF	TGTGCCAGCAGCGAGGCAATGGGGGCGTCTGAAAAACTGTTTTTT
TRBV28	NA	TRBD2	TRBJ2-2	CASSRASGGFGGELFF	TGTGCCAGCAGTCGCGCTAGCGGGGGGTTCGGCGGGGAGCTGTTTTTT
TRBV11-2	NA	NA	TRBJ1-2	CASSLDTVRAFANYGYTF	TGTGCCAGCAGCTTAGACACGGTCAGGGCCTTTGCTAACTATGGCTACACCTTC
TRBV7-3	NA	NA	TRBJ1-1	CASSPQPGLGNTEAFF	TGTGCCAGCAGCCCCCAGCCGGGACTTGGGAACACTGAAGCTTTCTTT
TRBV7-9	NA	NA	TRBJ1-4	CASSLAAAGANEKLFF	TGTGCCAGCAGCTTAGCTGCTGCGGGGGCAAATGAAAAACTGTTTTTT
TRBV7-2	NA	NA	TRBJ1-2	CASSLDSYYGYTF	TGTGCCAGCAGCCTTGACAGCTACTATGGCTACACCTTC
TRBV7-2	NA	NA	TRBJ1-2	CASSPSQGYYGYTF	TGTGCCAGCAGCCCGTCACAGGGCTACTATGGCTACACCTTC
TRBV6-6	few	TRBD1	TRBJ2-1	CASSINRGAYNEQFF	TGTGCCAGCAGTATAAACAGGGGGGCGTACAATGAGCAGTTCTTC
TRBV15	NA	TRBD2	TRBJ2-5	CATPAWLAGGPGAQYF	TGTGCCACCCCGGCATGGTTAGCGGGGGGTCCGGGGGCCCAGTACTTC
TRBV6-5	once	TRBD1	TRBJ2-7	CASIRTGGQYEQYF	TGTGCCAGCATTAGGACAGGGGGCCAGTACGAGCAGTACTTC
TRBV14	NA	NA	TRBJ1-6	CASSQETANSPLHF	TGTGCCAGCAGCCAAGAAACAGCTAATTCACCCCTCCACTTT
TRBV2	NA	NA	TRBJ2-6	CASSGPGTTGANVLTF	TGTGCCAGCAGTGGCCCCGGGACAACTGGGGCCAACGTCCTGACTTTC
TRBV29-1	NA	NA	TRBJ2-7	CSVEGVGGDEQYF	TGCAGCGTTGAAGGGGTAGGGGGGGACGAGCAGTACTTC
TRBV28	NA	TRBD2	TRBJ2-1	CASSYLIGGAYNEQFF	TGTGCCAGCAGTTACCTAATCGGGGGGGCCTACAATGAGCAGTTCTTC
TRBV6-5	NA	TRBD1	TRBJ1-2	CASSPTSGGGYTF	TGTGCCAGCAGCCCTACGTCAGGGGGCGGCTACACCTTC
TRBV7-2	NA	TRBD1	TRBJ1-2	CASSLRQGEGGYTF	TGTGCCAGCAGCTTACGACAGGGTGAGGGTGGCTACACCTTC
TRBV2	NA	NA	TRBJ2-7	CASNQGIHEQYF	TGTGCCAGCAATCAGGGAATCCACGAGCAGTACTTC
TRBV14	few	NA	TRBJ1-1	CASTPDNRINTEAFF	TGTGCCAGCACCCCAGACAACAGGATTAACACTGAAGCTTTCTTT
TRBV11-2	NA	TRBD1	TRBJ1-6	CASSQSSDRFYNSPLHF	TGTGCCAGCAGCCAATCATCGGACAGGTTCTATAATTCACCCCTCCACTTT
TRBV4-3	NA	NA	TRBJ1-2	CASSQDWSGGIGISIGYTF	TGCGCCAGCAGCCAAGACTGGTCCGGGGGGATCGGTATTTCTATTGGCTACACCTTC
TRBV18	NA	NA	TRBJ1-1	CASSPPKGQSTEAFF	TGTGCCAGCTCACCACCGAAGGGGCAGTCCACTGAAGCTTTCTTT
TRBV2	NA	NA	TRBJ1-5	CASSVTITYQPQHF	TGTGCCAGCAGTGTCACAATAACCTATCAGCCCCAGCATTTT